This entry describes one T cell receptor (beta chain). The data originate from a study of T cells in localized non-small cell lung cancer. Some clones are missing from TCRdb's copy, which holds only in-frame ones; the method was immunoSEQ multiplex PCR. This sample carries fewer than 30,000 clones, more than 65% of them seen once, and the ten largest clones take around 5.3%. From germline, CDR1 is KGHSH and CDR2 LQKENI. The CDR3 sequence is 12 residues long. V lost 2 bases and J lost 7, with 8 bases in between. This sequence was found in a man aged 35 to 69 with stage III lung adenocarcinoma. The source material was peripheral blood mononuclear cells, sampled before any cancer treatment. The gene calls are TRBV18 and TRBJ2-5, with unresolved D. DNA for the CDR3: TGTGCCAGCTCACCAGTCATCGGGACCCAGTACTTC. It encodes CASSPVIGTQYF. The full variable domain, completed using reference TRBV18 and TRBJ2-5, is NAGVMQNPRHLVRRRGQEARLRCSPMKGHSHVYWYRQLPEEGLKFMVYLQKENIIDESGMPKERFSAEFPKEGPSILRIQQVVRGDSAAYFCASSPVIGTQYFGPGTRLLVL.